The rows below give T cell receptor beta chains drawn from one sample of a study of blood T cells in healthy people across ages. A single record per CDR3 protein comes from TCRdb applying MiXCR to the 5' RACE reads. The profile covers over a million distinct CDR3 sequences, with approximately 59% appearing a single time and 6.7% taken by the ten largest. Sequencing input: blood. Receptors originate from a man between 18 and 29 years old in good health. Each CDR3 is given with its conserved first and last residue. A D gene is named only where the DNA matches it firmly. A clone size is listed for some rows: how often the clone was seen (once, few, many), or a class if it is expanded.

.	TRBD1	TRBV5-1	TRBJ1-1	TGCGCCAGCAGCCGCGACAGGGGGCCGAACACTGAAGCTTTCTTT	CASSRDRGPNTEAFF
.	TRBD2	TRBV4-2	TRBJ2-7	TGTGCCAGCAGCCAAAGACTAGCGGCCTACGAGCAGTACTTC	CASSQRLAAYEQYF
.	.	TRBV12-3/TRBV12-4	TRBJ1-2	TGTGCCAGCAGTTTAGTCGCGCTGAGAGCTGGGGCCAGACGGCTCGGCTACACCTTC	CASSLVALRAGARRLGYTF
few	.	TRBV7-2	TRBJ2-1	TGTGCCAGCAGCCCCCAGTTCGCAATCAATGAGCAGTTCTTC	CASSPQFAINEQFF
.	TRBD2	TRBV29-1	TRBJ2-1	TGCAGCGTTGACGATTCCGGCTCCAGCGGGACTAGCGGGAATGAGCAGTTCTTC	CSVDDSGSSGTSGNEQFF
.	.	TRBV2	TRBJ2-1	TGTGCCGCCGGGGTGGAGTCCTACAATGAGCAGTTCTTC	CAAGVESYNEQFF
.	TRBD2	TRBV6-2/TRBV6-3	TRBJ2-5	TGTGCCAGCAGTTTGGGTAGCGGGGTGGAGACCCAGTACTTC	CASSLGSGVETQYF
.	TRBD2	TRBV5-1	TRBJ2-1	TGCGCCAGCAGCAAGCAGACTAGCAACAATGAGCAGTTCTTC	CASSKQTSNNEQFF
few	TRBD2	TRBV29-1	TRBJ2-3	TGCAGCGTTGAACAAGGACTAGCGGACCCAGATACGCAGTATTTT	CSVEQGLADPDTQYF
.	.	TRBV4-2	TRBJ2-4	TGTGCCAGCAGCCTCCTAGCGGAAGGGGGAAACATTCAGTACTTC	CASSLLAEGGNIQYF
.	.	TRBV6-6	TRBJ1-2	TGTGCCAGCAGACCCGACAGCGACTATGGCTACACCTTC	CASRPDSDYGYTF
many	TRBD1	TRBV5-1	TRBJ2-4	TGCGCCAGCAGCCGAGAACCGGGACAGGGGCCCAAAAACATTCAGTACTTC	CASSREPGQGPKNIQYF
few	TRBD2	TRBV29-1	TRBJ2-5	TGCAGCGTTGACACTAGCGGGACTAGAGAGACCCAGTACTTC	CSVDTSGTRETQYF
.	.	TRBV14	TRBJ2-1	TGTGCCAGCAGCCAAGAGCCTAGGAATGAGCAGTTCTTC	CASSQEPRNEQFF
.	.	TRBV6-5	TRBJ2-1	TGTGCCAGCAGTTTTGGTGCTGGGCAGTTCTTC	CASSFGAGQFF
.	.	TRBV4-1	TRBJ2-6	TGCGCCAGCAGCCAGCGCAGGGACTCTGGGGCCAACGTCCTGACTTTC	CASSQRRDSGANVLTF
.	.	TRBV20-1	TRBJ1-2	TGCAGTGCGCAGAAGACAAGTAACTATGGCTACACCTTC	CSAQKTSNYGYTF
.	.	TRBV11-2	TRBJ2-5	TGTGCCAGCAGCTTAGATCATCGGCTAGACGAGACCCAGTACTTC	CASSLDHRLDETQYF
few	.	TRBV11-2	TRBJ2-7	TGTGCCAGCAGCTTAATTCACGAGCAGTACTTC	CASSLIHEQYF
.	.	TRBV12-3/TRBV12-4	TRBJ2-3	TGTGCCAGCAGTTTATTCGGGAGTAGCACAGATACGCAGTATTTT	CASSLFGSSTDTQYF
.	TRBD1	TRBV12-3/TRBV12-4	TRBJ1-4	TGTGCCAGCAGTGGGACAGCCATAAATGAAAAACTGTTTTTT	CASSGTAINEKLFF
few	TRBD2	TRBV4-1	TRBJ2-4	TGCGCCAGCAGCACTAGGACTAGCGGGGGGGATTTGGCCAAAAACATTCAGTACTTC	CASSTRTSGGDLAKNIQYF
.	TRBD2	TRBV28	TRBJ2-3	TGTGCCAGCAGTTTATCGACTAGCGGGAGCCCAGATACGCAGTATTTT	CASSLSTSGSPDTQYF
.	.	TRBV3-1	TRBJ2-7	TGTGCCAGCAGAATGGGCGGCCGCGAGCAGTACTTC	CASRMGGREQYF
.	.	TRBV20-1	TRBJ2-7	TGCAGTGCTTTTCTCCTAGTTCTGGGAAGCTCCTACGAGCAGTACTTC	CSAFLLVLGSSYEQYF
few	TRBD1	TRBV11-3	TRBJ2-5	TGTGCCAGCAGCAACAGGGGGCAGGAGACCCAGTACTTC	CASSNRGQETQYF
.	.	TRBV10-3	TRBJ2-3	TGTGCCATCAGTGGAGGACGAGTACAGTATTTT	CAISGGRVQYF
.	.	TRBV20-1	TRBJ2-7	TGCAGTGCTAGGGATATGTTTTGGGGTCCGGGTTACGAGCAGTACTTC	CSARDMFWGPGYEQYF
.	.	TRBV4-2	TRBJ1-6	TGTGCCAGCAGCCCTGCGGGGCAGGCGGATTCACCCCTCCACTTT	CASSPAGQADSPLHF
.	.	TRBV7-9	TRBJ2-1	TGTGCCACCCAAAGGGGCGACTCCTACAATGAGCAGTTCTTC	CATQRGDSYNEQFF
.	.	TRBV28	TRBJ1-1	TGTGCCAGCAGTACAGCTGACGGCCTGAACACTGAAGCTTTCTTT	CASSTADGLNTEAFF
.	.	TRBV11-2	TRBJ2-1	TGTGCCAGCAGCCCCGAATATAACAATGAGCAGTTCTTC	CASSPEYNNEQFF
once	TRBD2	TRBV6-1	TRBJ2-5	TGTGCCAGCACCCGGTCTAGCGGGAGTCGGGGGGAGACCCAGTACTTC	CASTRSSGSRGETQYF
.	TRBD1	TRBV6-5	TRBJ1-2	TGTGCCAGCAGACAGACAGGGGCGGGTGGCTACACCTTC	CASRQTGAGGYTF
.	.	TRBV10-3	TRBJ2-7	TGTGCCATCAGTGAGTCGAGCCACGAGCAGTACTTC	CAISESSHEQYF
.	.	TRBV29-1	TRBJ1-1	TGCAGCGTTGAACAGAGGGGAACTGAAGCTTTCTTT	CSVEQRGTEAFF
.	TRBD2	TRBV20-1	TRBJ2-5	TGCAGTGCTAGACTAGCGGGATCCACATCGGAGACCCAGTACTTC	CSARLAGSTSETQYF
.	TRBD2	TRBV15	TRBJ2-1	TGTGCCACCAGCGTTAGCGGGGGGGATGTTAGGTTCTTC	CATSVSGGDVRFF
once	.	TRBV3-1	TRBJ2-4	TGTGCCAGCAGCCAAGGTACAGGACTAGCCAAAAACATTCAGTACTTC	CASSQGTGLAKNIQYF
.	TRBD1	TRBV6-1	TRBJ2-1	TGTGCCGGGGGGGACAGGGACTACAATGAGCAGTTCTTC	CAGGDRDYNEQFF
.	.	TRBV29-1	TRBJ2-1	TGCAGCCCCCGGGAAAATGAGCAGTTCTTC	CSPRENEQFF
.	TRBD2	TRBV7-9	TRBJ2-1	TGTGCCAGCAGCTTTCTAGCGGGCCTTTACAATGAGCAGTTCTTC	CASSFLAGLYNEQFF
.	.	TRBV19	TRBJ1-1	TGTGCCACTAACCCGACAGGGAACACTGAAGCTTTCTTT	CATNPTGNTEAFF
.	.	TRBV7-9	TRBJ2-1	TGTGCCAGCAGACAAGCCGGATCGAATAATGAGCAGTTCTTC	CASRQAGSNNEQFF
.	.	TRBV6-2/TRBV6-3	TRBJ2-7	TGTGCCAGCAGTTACACGCGGTCGCTTGAGCAGTACTTC	CASSYTRSLEQYF
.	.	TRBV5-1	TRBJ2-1	TGCGCCAGCAGCCTTACAGGGAATATCTTTAATGAGCAGTTCTTC	CASSLTGNIFNEQFF
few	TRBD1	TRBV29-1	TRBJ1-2	TGCAGCGTTGCCCCCCCGACAGGGACTAACTATGGCTACACCTTC	CSVAPPTGTNYGYTF
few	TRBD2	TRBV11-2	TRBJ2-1	TGTGCCAGCAGCCCGGGACTAGCGGGGGGCCGCTCCTACAATGAGCAGTTCTTC	CASSPGLAGGRSYNEQFF
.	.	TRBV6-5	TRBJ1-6	TGTGCCAGCCAGGTTTCCTATAATTCACCCCTCCACTTT	CASQVSYNSPLHF
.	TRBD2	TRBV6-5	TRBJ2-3	TGTGCCAGCAGTTTGCTTAGACTAGCGGGGAACACAGATACGCAGTATTTT	CASSLLRLAGNTDTQYF
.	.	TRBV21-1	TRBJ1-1	TGTGCCAGCAGCACAGAAAGGGTTCATTTAGGGTTCACAGGGGACGACACTGAAGCTTTCTTT	CASSTERVHLGFTGDDTEAFF